This T cell receptor beta chain was found in a study of shared clonotypes between healthy human individuals. Study background: With ages of 18 to 49, the donors were a couple of women and three men. A donor's plate count was three for CD4 naive and three for CD4 memory; CD8 naive had two and CD8 memory one. The study, taken as a whole, reports: As a rule, naive subsets had a larger estimated richness than memory subsets.

Per the original methods: Filtering of immunoSEQ junctional sequences could not match full-length read filtering. TCRdb's copy holds only in-frame clones and misses some; the assay was immunoSEQ multiplex PCR. D and trimming were read from the DNA, whereas the V and J calls and clone size are those reported in that table. The sample shows 2 million to 2.5 million clones, more than 80% of them seen only once. Of note for this clone: The antigen remains undetermined.

CDR3 size: 15 residues. The germline V and J ends were trimmed by 1 base and 3 bases, with 14 bases remaining between them. Germline V gene data show CDR1 as SGHDT and CDR2 as YYEEEE. This rearrangement joins TRBV5-6 to TRBJ2-7; D might be TRBD1 or TRBD2, each matching 6 bases. The TCR was taken from a man between 18 and 35 years old in good health. Some clones in this sample may be carry-over from other donors' samples. Sequenced: naive CD4+ T cells from PBMCs. Subset described: CD45RA+ positively selected. The DNA for the CDR3 is TGTGCCAGCAGCTTGACGGGGGCCCCTATCTACGAGCAGTACTTC. Its translation is CASSLTGAPIYEQYF.